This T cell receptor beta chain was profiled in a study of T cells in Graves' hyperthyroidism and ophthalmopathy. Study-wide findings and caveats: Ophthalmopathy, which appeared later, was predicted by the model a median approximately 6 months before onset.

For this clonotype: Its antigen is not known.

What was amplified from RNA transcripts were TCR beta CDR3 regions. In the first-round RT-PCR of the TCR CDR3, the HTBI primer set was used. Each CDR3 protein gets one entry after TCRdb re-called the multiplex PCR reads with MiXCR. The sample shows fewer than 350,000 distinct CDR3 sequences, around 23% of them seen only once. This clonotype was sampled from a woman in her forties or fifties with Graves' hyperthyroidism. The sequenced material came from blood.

The DNA of the CDR3 is TGCAGTGCTACGACTAGCGGGATCGGGGGTGAGCAGTTCTTC. This translates into CSATTSGIGGEQFF. The genes are TRBV20-1 and TRBJ2-1; 11 bases agree with TRBD2. This CDR3 contains 14 residues. Germline V gene data show CDR1 as DFQATT and CDR2 as SNEGSKA (reference sequence). Germline trimming cut 4 bases from V and 9 bases from J; bases unmatched to any gene: 8.